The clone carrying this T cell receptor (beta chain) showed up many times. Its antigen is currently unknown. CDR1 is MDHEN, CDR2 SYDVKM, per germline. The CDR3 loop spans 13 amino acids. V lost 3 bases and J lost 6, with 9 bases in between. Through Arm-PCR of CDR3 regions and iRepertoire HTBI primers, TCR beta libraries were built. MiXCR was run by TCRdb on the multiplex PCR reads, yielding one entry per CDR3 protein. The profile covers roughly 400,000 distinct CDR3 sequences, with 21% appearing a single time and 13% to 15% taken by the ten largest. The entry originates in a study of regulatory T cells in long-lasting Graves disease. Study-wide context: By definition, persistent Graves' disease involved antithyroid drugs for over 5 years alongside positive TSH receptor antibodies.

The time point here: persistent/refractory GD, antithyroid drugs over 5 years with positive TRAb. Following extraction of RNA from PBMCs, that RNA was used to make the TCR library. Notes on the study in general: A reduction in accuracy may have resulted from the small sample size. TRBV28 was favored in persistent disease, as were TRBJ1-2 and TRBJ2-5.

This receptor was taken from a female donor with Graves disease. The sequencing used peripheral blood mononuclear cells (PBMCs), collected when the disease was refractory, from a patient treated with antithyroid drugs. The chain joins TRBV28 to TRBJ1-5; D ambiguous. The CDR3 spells CASSFPTSQPQHF. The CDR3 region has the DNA TGTGCCAGCAGTTTCCCAACGTCTCAGCCCCAGCATTTT.